Below are 6 T cell receptor beta chains sequenced from a single sample in a study of T cells in Graves' hyperthyroidism and ophthalmopathy. TCR beta CDR3 regions were amplified from RNA transcripts. A first-round RT-PCR of the TCR CDR3 used the HTBI primer set. Each CDR3 protein gets one entry after TCRdb re-called the multiplex PCR reads with MiXCR. The sample records some 360,000 distinct CDR3 sequences, approximately 18% being singletons. Sequencing was performed on blood. The source of these receptors is a woman aged 40 to 55 with Graves' ophthalmopathy.

The V gene is TRBV30, the J gene TRBJ2-7, with 13 bases aligning to TRBD2. The CDR3 covers 15 residues. CDR1 is GTSNPN, CDR2 SVGIG, per germline (reference sequence). V lost 2 bases to trimming and J lost 5 bases; unmatched junction nucleotides: 6. CDR3 in DNA: TGTGCCTGGAGTCGGACTAGCGGGAGAAACCACGAGCAGTACTTC. Protein product: CAWSRTSGRNHEQYF.

The chain recombines TRBV28 with TRBJ2-7; 7 nucleotides agree with TRBD1. Germline loops: CDR1 MDHEN, CDR2 SYDVKM. The junction had 5 bases not matched to a gene; V was cut back by 7 bases and J by 5 bases. This CDR3 contains 12 residues. CDR3 residues: CASNPTGHEQYF. Here the CDR3 DNA reads TGTGCCAGCAACCCGACAGGGCACGAGCAGTACTTC.

This clonotype was seen at least ten times. The chain carries TRBV7-9 and TRBJ2-7, with 10 positions matching TRBD1. This CDR3 contains 15 residues. J gave up 5 bases and V 5 bases, and 9 bases lay outside the gene matches. Germline V gives CDR1 SEHNR, CDR2 FQNEAQ (reference sequence). CDR3 sequence: CASSLRQGAGNEQYF. The CDR3 coding sequence is TGTGCCAGCAGCCTGCGACAGGGGGCTGGGAACGAGCAGTACTTC.

This clonotype has at least ten counts. The V and J genes are TRBV28 and TRBJ1-2; 10 bases fit TRBD1. This CDR3 region has 14 residues. Per the germline V gene, CDR1 is MDHEN and CDR2 is SYDVKM. Trimming removed 6 bases from V and 5 bases from J; junction bases left unmatched: 6. The chain's CDR3 is CASSHDRGRYGYTF. The CDR3 region has the DNA TGTGCCAGCAGCCATGACAGGGGGCGGTATGGCTACACCTTC.

This clonotype occurred many times. This chain joins TRBV7-9 and TRBJ2-7; 8 bases line up with TRBD2. Germline CDR1 reads SEHNR; CDR2 reads FQNEAQ (reference sequence). The CDR3 is 14 residues long. V lost 1 base and J lost 6; bases outside the gene matches: 5. Written as DNA, the CDR3 is TGTGCCAGCAGCTTAGGGACTAGCCAGGGCGAGCAGTACTTC. Its translation is CASSLGTSQGEQYF.

This clonotype appeared many times. This sequence joins TRBV28 and TRBJ1-5; D is possibly TRBD1 (6 bases). The CDR3 contains 15 residues. The V gene lost 6 bases and the J gene lost 6 bases, with 18 bases spanning the gap. Germline CDR1 reads MDHEN; CDR2 reads SYDVKM. The CDR3 reads CASSFYRDGGQPQHF. CDR3 DNA sequence: TGTGCCAGCAGCTTTTACAGGGACGGAGGTCAGCCCCAGCATTTT.